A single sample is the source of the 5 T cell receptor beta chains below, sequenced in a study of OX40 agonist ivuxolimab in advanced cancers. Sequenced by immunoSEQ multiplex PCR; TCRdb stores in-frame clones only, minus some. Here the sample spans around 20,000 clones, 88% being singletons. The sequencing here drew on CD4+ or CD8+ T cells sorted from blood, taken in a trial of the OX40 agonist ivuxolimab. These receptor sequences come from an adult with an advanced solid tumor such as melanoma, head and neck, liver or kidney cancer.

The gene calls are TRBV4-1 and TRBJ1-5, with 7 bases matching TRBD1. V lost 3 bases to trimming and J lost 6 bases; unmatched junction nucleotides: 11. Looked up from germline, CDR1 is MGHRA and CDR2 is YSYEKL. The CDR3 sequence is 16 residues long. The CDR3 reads CASSQDRSRRGQPQHF. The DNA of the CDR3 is TGCGCCAGCAGCCAGGACAGGAGCCGGCGAGGTCAGCCCCAGCATTTT.

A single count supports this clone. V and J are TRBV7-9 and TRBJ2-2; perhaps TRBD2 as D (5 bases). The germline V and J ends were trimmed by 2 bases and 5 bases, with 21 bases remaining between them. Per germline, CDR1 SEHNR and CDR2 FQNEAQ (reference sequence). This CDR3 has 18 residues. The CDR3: CASSLSQPDREETGELFF. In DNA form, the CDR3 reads TGTGCCAGCAGCTTATCCCAACCCGATCGGGAAGAAACCGGGGAGCTGTTTTTT. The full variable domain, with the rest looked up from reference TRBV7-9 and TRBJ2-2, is DTGVSQNPRHKITKRGQNVTFRCDPISEHNRLYWYRQTLGQGPEFLTYFQNEAQLEKSRLLSDRFSAERPKGSFSTLEIQRTEQGDSAMYLCASSLSQPDREETGELFFGEGSRLTVL.

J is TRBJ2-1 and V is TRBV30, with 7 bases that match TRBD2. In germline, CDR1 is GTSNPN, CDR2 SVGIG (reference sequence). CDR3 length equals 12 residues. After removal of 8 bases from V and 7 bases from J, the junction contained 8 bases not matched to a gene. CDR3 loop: CARTGGGNEQFF. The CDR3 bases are TGTGCCAGGACCGGGGGAGGGAATGAGCAGTTCTTC.

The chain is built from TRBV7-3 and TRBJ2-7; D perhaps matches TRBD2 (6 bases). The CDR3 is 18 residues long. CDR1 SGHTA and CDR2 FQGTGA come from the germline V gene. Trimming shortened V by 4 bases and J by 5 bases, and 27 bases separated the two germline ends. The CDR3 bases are TGTGCCAGCAGCTCAAGAAGTGGAGGGGCGAACGATTCAGACGAGCAGTACTTC. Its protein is CASSSRSGGANDSDEQYF.

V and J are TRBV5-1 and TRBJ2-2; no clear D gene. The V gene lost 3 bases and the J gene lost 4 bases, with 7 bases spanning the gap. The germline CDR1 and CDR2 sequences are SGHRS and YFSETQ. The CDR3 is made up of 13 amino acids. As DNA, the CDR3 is TGCGCCAGCAGCTCGAGGACCACCGGGGAGCTGTTTTTT. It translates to CASSSRTTGELFF.